One sample yielded the 25 T cell receptor beta chains listed below, sequenced in a study of CD8 T cells in Susac syndrome (dated 2019 in TCRdb). The library was produced with the immunoSEQ multiplex PCR assay. RNA was extracted with the RNeasy kit and about 0.5 to 1 ug was reverse transcribed using random hexamers. TCRdb trimmed public reads at Q25 via fastp, called clones via MiXCR and kept in-frame beta chains. Merged by CDR3 protein, the rows form single entries marked with the most common genes and DNA. This sample has hundreds of thousands of distinct CDR3 sequences in its table, and 95% of those were observed once. The top ten hold approximately 0.082% of the sample. Sequencing was performed on CD4+ T cells from PBMCs. The receptors shown here come from a human donor with multiple sclerosis.

The chain has TRBV24-1 and TRBJ2-3; maybe TRBD2 (6 bases). Germline V CDR1 and CDR2: KGHDR, SFDVKD. V was trimmed by 4 bases and J by 4 bases, leaving 14 bases between them. The CDR3 totals 15 residues. The CDR3 DNA is TGTGCCACCAGTGACGGGACGGGGAGGCCAGATACGCAGTATTTT. Translating it yields CATSDGTGRPDTQYF.

This sequence joins TRBV29-1 and TRBJ2-5; D is possibly TRBD1 or TRBD2 (5 bases each). Germline assignment: CDR1 SQVTM and CDR2 ANQGSEA. The CDR3 extends over 13 amino acids. The V end lost 5 bases, the J end lost 4 bases, and 14 bases lay between the germline ends. CDR3 nucleotide sequence: TGCAGCGTTTCTCAGGTCGGGGCAGAGACCCAGTACTTC. Protein: CSVSQVGAETQYF.

The chain joins TRBV3-1 to TRBJ2-7, with a possible D match to TRBD1 (5 bases). V was pared by 1 base and J by 6 bases, with 16 bases between. The germline V gene has CDR1 LGHDT and CDR2 YNNKEL (reference sequence). CDR3 size: 15 residues. CDR3 sequence (DNA): TGTGCCAGCAGCCAAGTTACCGGCTCCCAGGGCGAGCAGTACTTC. It yields the protein CASSQVTGSQGEQYF.

The rearrangement uses TRBV4-2 and TRBJ1-2; 8 bases align to TRBD1. Trimming at V came to 1 base and at J to 3 bases, leaving 4 bases not matched to a gene. Germline V gene lookup returns CDR1 LGHNA and CDR2 YNFKEQ. CDR3 length: 15 residues. As DNA, the CDR3 is TGTGCCAGCAGCCAAGGGTCGGGACAGGACTATGGCTACACCTTC. Amino acid sequence: CASSQGSGQDYGYTF.

The chain recombines TRBV29-1 with TRBJ1-2; tentative D call: TRBD1 (5 bases). CDR3 length: 13 residues. V was trimmed by 7 bases and J by 4 bases, leaving 16 bases between them. Per the germline V gene, CDR1 is SQVTM and CDR2 is ANQGSEA. The CDR3 sequence: CSAETGLVYGYTF. CDR3 DNA sequence: TGCAGCGCCGAAACAGGACTGGTCTATGGCTACACCTTC.

The rearrangement uses TRBV3-1 and TRBJ1-6; D might be TRBD1 (5 bases). The germline V and J ends were trimmed by 4 bases and 9 bases, with 19 bases remaining between them. Germline values: CDR1 LGHDT, CDR2 YNNKEL (reference sequence). CDR3 length: 16 amino acids. CDR3 residues: CASSLDSDLTISPLHF. The CDR3 DNA is TGTGCCAGCAGCCTCGACAGCGACCTCACCATTTCACCCCTCCACTTT. The complete variable domain, with remaining parts taken from reference TRBV3-1 and TRBJ1-6, reads DTAVSQTPKYLVTQMGNDKSIKCEQNLGHDTMYWYKQDSKKFLKIMFSYNNKELIINETVPNRFSPKSPDKAHLNLHINSLELGDSAVYFCASSLDSDLTISPLHFGNGTRLTVT.

This chain joins TRBV20-1 and TRBJ2-3; D is perhaps TRBD2 (6 bases). V was shortened by 0 bases and J by 2 bases, with 12 bases between the two germline ends. The CDR3 sequence is 15 residues long. Germline V gene sequence: CDR1 DFQATT, CDR2 SNEGSKA (reference sequence). The CDR3 DNA reads as TGCAGTGCTAGAGAGAATAGCGGAAACACAGATACGCAGTATTTT. This gives the protein CSARENSGNTDTQYF.

The chain joins TRBV12-3 or TRBV12-4 to TRBJ2-3; TRBD2 is a possible D gene (5 bases). CDR3 size: 16 residues. V lost 0 bases, J lost 0 bases, and 10 bases lay in between. This CDR3 reads CASSLAFPGSTDTQYF. The CDR3 coding sequence is TGTGCCAGCAGTTTAGCCTTTCCGGGAAGCACAGATACGCAGTATTTT.

V usage is TRBV3-1 and J usage is TRBJ2-7; the match to TRBD1 covers 7 bases. The CDR3 runs to 15 residues. With V trimmed by 4 bases and J by 2 bases, 8 bases remained unmatched. Per the germline V gene, CDR1 is LGHDT and CDR2 is YNNKEL (reference sequence). CDR3 protein: CASSRPTGIAYEQYF. CDR3 nucleotide sequence: TGTGCCAGCAGCCGGCCGACAGGGATCGCCTACGAGCAGTACTTC.

The chain employs TRBV30 and TRBJ2-2; no firm D call. Germline V lookup: CDR1 GTSNPN, CDR2 SVGIG (reference sequence). The CDR3 length is 12 residues. V gave up 2 bases and J gave up 4 bases, with 5 bases separating them. This chain's CDR3 is CAWSQGTGELFF. In DNA form, the CDR3 reads TGTGCCTGGAGTCAAGGCACCGGGGAGCTGTTTTTT.

This clonotype was detected only once. The rearrangement joins TRBV7-2 to TRBJ1-5; 8 nucleotides align to TRBD1. V lost 7 bases to trimming and J lost 7 bases; unmatched junction nucleotides: 9. Germline loops: CDR1 SGHTA, CDR2 FQGNSA. The length of the CDR3 is 14 residues. CDR3 coding DNA: TGTGCCAGCACCCTTACAGGGGGTGCACAGCCCCAGCATTTT. This encodes CASTLTGGAQPQHF.

The chain couples TRBV5-1 to TRBJ1-6; maybe TRBD1 (6 bases). CDR3 length: 15 residues. Trimming stripped 2 bases from V and 6 bases from J, with 12 bases between. Germline V gives CDR1 SGHRS, CDR2 YFSETQ. The CDR3 reads CASSLENRVNSPLHF. The CDR3 DNA reads as TGCGCCAGCAGCTTAGAAAACAGGGTTAATTCACCCCTCCACTTT.

This clonotype was seen a single time. The chain joins TRBV6-5 to TRBJ2-7; D unclear. The germline V gene has CDR1 MNHEY and CDR2 SVGAGI. The CDR3 is 12 residues long. The germline V and J ends were trimmed by 5 bases and 5 bases, with 10 bases remaining between them. The CDR3 loop is CASSNRPNEQYF. The CDR3 region has the DNA TGTGCCAGCAGTAACCGACCCAACGAGCAGTACTTC.

The chain links TRBV3-1 to TRBJ1-2, with D unclear. This CDR3 spans 12 amino acids. CDR1 LGHDT and CDR2 YNNKEL come from the germline V gene (reference sequence). V shed 1 base and J shed 13 bases, with 13 bases lying between them. The CDR3 nucleotides are TGTGCCAGCAGCCAAGCCACTGGACGCTGCACCTTC. Translation: CASSQATGRCTF.

This clonotype has just one count. The CDR3, as DNA: TGTGCCAGCAGCATCTGGGAGGGGACTTACAATGAGCAGTTCTTC. Translation: CASSIWEGTYNEQFF. The chain couples TRBV12-3 or TRBV12-4 to TRBJ2-1, with 7 bases fitting TRBD2. The CDR3 contains 15 residues. V trimming: 6 bases; J trimming: 4 bases; junction bases outside the gene matches: 9.

The V and J genes are TRBV4-1 and TRBJ2-4; D uncertain. CDR3 length equals 17 residues. Trimming shortened V by 1 base and J by 2 bases, and 15 bases separated the two germline ends. Looked up from germline, CDR1 is MGHRA and CDR2 is YSYEKL. The CDR3 region is CASSQVMGPQTKNIQYF. The CDR3 DNA sequence: TGCGCCAGCAGCCAAGTTATGGGCCCCCAAACCAAAAACATTCAGTACTTC.

The chain is built from TRBV9 and TRBJ1-3; 9 nucleotides agree with TRBD1. This CDR3 region has 15 residues. The germline CDR1 and CDR2 sequences are SGDLS and YYNGEE. V was clipped by 0 bases and J by 2 bases; unmatched bases: 0. The DNA of the CDR3 is TGTGCCAGCAGCGTAGGGACAGGGGCTGGAAACACCATATATTTT. It specifies CASSVGTGAGNTIYF.

The rearrangement joins TRBV20-1 to TRBJ2-7; 9 bases line up with TRBD1. CDR3 size: 13 residues. Losses at the gene ends were 2 bases for V and 5 bases for J; bases not matched to a gene: 4. Germline CDR1 reads DFQATT; CDR2 reads SNEGSKA (reference sequence). Here the CDR3 reads CSARTGGLHEQYV. The CDR3, as DNA: TGCAGTGCTAGAACAGGGGGCCTTCACGAGCAGTACGTC.

The chain has TRBV6-1 and TRBJ1-5, with D uncertain. Germline V gene lookup returns CDR1 MNHNS and CDR2 SASEGT. This CDR3 is 18 amino acids long. The ends were cut back, 5 bases at V and 0 bases at J, with 20 bases in the middle. The CDR3: CASSLGPDWESSNQPQHF. The CDR3, as DNA: TGTGCCAGCAGTCTAGGTCCGGACTGGGAGAGTAGCAATCAGCCCCAGCATTTT.

The chain is built from TRBV10-3 and TRBJ2-7, with D uncertain. V was trimmed by 11 bases and J by 3 bases, leaving 14 bases between them. CDR3 length: 12 amino acids. Germline CDR1 reads ENHRY; CDR2 reads SYGVKD. CDR3 nucleotide sequence: TGTGCCGGTCCGGGCCCTATCTACGAGCAGTACGTC. It translates to CAGPGPIYEQYV.

The rearrangement links TRBV6-1 to TRBJ1-3; D not resolved. The ends were cut back, 5 bases at V and 4 bases at J, with 15 bases in the middle. Germline V gives CDR1 MNHNS, CDR2 SASEGT. The CDR3 spans 15 residues. CDR3 coding DNA: TGTGCCAGCAGTCCCCGGTCGGAGCCAGGAAACACCATATATTTT. Encoded protein: CASSPRSEPGNTIYF.

The chain combines TRBV29-1 with TRBJ2-1; 12 bases align to TRBD1. V lost 2 bases and J lost 8; bases outside the gene matches: 4. This CDR3 comprises 14 residues. Germline CDR1 reads SQVTM; CDR2 reads ANQGSEA. CDR3 sequence (DNA): TGCAGCGTTGAAAAGGGACAGGGGGCCTATGAGCAGTTCTTC. It translates to CSVEKGQGAYEQFF.

The chain joins TRBV9 to TRBJ2-6; perhaps TRBD1 as D (5 bases). CDR3 size: 15 residues. Germline CDR1 is SGDLS and CDR2 is YYNGEE. The V end lost 1 base, the J end lost 0 bases, and 5 bases lay between the germline ends. CDR3 sequence (DNA): TGTGCCAGCAGCGTACAGGGCTCTGGGGCCAACGTCCTGACTTTC. Residues: CASSVQGSGANVLTF.

This clonotype was counted once. The rearrangement links TRBV29-1 to TRBJ2-5; D may be TRBD2 (6 bases). Germline V gene lookup returns CDR1 SQVTM and CDR2 ANQGSEA. V shed 5 bases and J shed 5 bases, with 18 bases lying between them. This CDR3 comprises 14 residues. CDR3 residues: CSVRGVGGGETQYF. The CDR3 DNA is TGCAGCGTTCGTGGAGTAGGCGGAGGGGAGACCCAGTACTTC.

The V gene is TRBV2, the J gene TRBJ1-6; no reliable D call. V lost 6 bases and J lost 6, with 12 bases in between. CDR1 and CDR2 (germline): SNHLY, FYNNEI. The CDR3 is 14 amino acids. The CDR3 sequence is CASRGDGSNSPLHF. CDR3 sequence (DNA): TGTGCCAGCAGGGGTGATGGGAGTAATTCACCCCTCCACTTT.